The 28 T cell receptor beta chains presented below share a single source sample, sequenced in a study of tumor-infiltrating lymphocytes in oesophageal squamous cell carcinoma. From the PCR reads, TCRdb called clonotypes with MiXCR, one entry per CDR3 protein. The sample includes around 12,000 distinct CDR3 sequences, roughly half of them seen just once. The sequencing sample was made of normal esophageal tissue next to the tumor. These receptors were collected from a male donor with esophageal squamous cell carcinoma.

The chain carries TRBV7-3 and TRBJ2-2, with D uncertain. Germline-derived CDR1 and CDR2 are SGHTA and FQGTGA. The CDR3 is 16 amino acids. The V and J ends lost 2 bases and 1 base respectively, with 11 bases between them. CDR3 bases: TGTGCCAGCAGCTTACTCGGCGGCGTGAACACCGGGGAGCTGTTTTTT. It translates to CASSLLGGVNTGELFF.

Sample share makes this clonotype medium-sized (0.01 to 0.1%). The germline gene is not matched at one end of the junction; a read error may be the cause. This sequence joins TRBV7-9 and TRBJ2-7; 9 bases match TRBD1. This CDR3 is 15 amino acids long. Germline V gene sequence: CDR1 SEHNR, CDR2 FQNEAQ (reference sequence). The CDR3 here is CASSAQGADNSPLHF. The CDR3, as DNA: TGTGCCAGCAGCGCACAGGGGGCGGATAATTCACCCCTCCACTTC.

In this sample, this clonotype turned up many times. CDR3 residues: CASSLFRDLNYGYTF. In DNA form, the CDR3 reads TGTGCCAGCAGTTTATTCAGGGATCTTAACTATGGCTACACCTTC. The chain recombines TRBV28 with TRBJ1-2; TRBD1 might be the D (5 bases). Germline V gene lookup returns CDR1 MDHEN and CDR2 SYDVKM. The germline V and J ends were trimmed by 1 base and 1 base, with 10 bases remaining between them. This CDR3 has 15 residues.

This sequence joins TRBV7-6 and TRBJ1-2; D might be TRBD1 (6 bases). Gene TRBJ2-1 matches the end of the DNA better, so the J call may be wrong. Germline loops: CDR1 SGHVS, CDR2 FNYEAQ. CDR3 length: 13 amino acids. CDR3 bases: TGTGCCAGCAGCTTGGGACATAACAATGAGCAGTTCTTC. It encodes CASSLGHNNEQFF.

The V gene is TRBV6-1, the J gene TRBJ1-4, with D perhaps TRBD1 (5 bases). Looked up from germline, CDR1 is MNHNS and CDR2 is SASEGT. Trimming removed 8 bases from V and 6 bases from J, with 13 bases in between. This CDR3 comprises 13 residues. This CDR3 reads CASSRGEDEKLFF. CDR3 coding DNA: TGTGCCAGCTCCCGGGGGGAAGATGAAAAACTGTTTTTT.

The table lists this clonotype with many counts. Mismatch with germline at one junction end may stem from a read error. CDR3 sequence: CASSEMPAYNSPLHF. The CDR3 nucleotides are TGTGCCAGCAGTGAGATGCCCGCCTATAATTCACCCCTCCACTTC. The genes are TRBV6-1 and TRBJ1-6; D not certain. This CDR3 is built from 15 residues. Germline CDR1 is MNHNS and CDR2 is SASEGT.

This clonotype was counted only a few times. A much larger clone lies a single base off, so this may be a read error. J is TRBJ2-1 and V is TRBV11-2, with D perhaps TRBD2 (6 bases). The DNA end favors TRBJ2-7, so the J call may be wrong. Germline V gene sequence: CDR1 SGHAT, CDR2 FQNNGV. The CDR3 covers 15 residues. CDR3 loop: CASSLEGGSYNEQYF. CDR3 coding DNA: TGTGCCAGCAGCTTAGAGGGAGGTTCCTACAATGAGCAGTACTTC.

This chain links TRBV12-3 or TRBV12-4 with TRBJ1-2; unclear D gene. The CDR3 is made up of 14 amino acids. Between the trimmed V and J ends, which lost 3 bases and 0 bases, there was a span of 8 bases. The chain's CDR3 is CASSFLSTNYGYTF. CDR3 coding DNA: TGTGCCAGCAGTTTTCTATCCACTAACTATGGCTACACCTTC.

This chain uses TRBV7-8 with TRBJ2-3, with 7 bases matching TRBD2. The CDR3 runs 14 residues. Looked up from germline, CDR1 is SGHVS and CDR2 is FQNEAQ. Trimming at V came to 1 base and at J to 4 bases, leaving 2 bases not matched to a gene. CDR3 sequence reads: CASSLVGGSDTQYF. CDR3 bases: TGTGCCAGCAGCTTAGTGGGGGGGTCAGATACGCAGTATTTT. The full variable domain, with the rest looked up from reference TRBV7-8 and TRBJ2-3, is GAGVSQSPRYKVAKRGQDVALRCDPISGHVSLFWYQQALGQGPEFLTYFQNEAQLDKSGLPSDRFFAERPEGSVSTLKIQRTQQEDSAVYLCASSLVGGSDTQYFGPGTRLTVL.

This clonotype came up a few times. V is TRBV6-1 and J is TRBJ2-1; 9 bases align to TRBD1. The end of the DNA fits TRBJ2-5 better, so the J call may be wrong. From germline, CDR1 is MNHNS and CDR2 SASEGT. The CDR3 totals 18 residues. CDR3 region: CASIRTLRGQGGVETQYF. The DNA of the CDR3 is TGTGCCAGCATTAGAACCCTACGGGGACAGGGAGGGGTTGAGACCCAGTACTTC.

The chain combines TRBV2 with TRBJ2-7; 7 bases line up with TRBD1. The J call is in doubt because the DNA end fits TRBJ1-2 better. The germline V gene encodes CDR1 SNHLY and CDR2 FYNNEI. The CDR3 sequence is 12 residues long. CDR3 in amino acids: CASRGTEYGYTF. The CDR3 DNA reads TGTGCCAGCAGGGGGACAGAGTATGGCTACACCTTC.

About this clonotype: One junction end disagrees with the germline gene, perhaps due to a read error. V gene TRBV7-9 combines with J gene TRBJ2-6, with D unresolved. The CDR3 runs 15 residues. Germline CDR1 is SEHNR and CDR2 is FQNEAQ (reference sequence). The CDR3, as DNA: TGTGCCAGCAGCTTAGCTGTTAGTAGCACCCACATTGCGTACTTC. It is translated as CASSLAVSSTHIAYF.

This clonotype came up a few times. The rearrangement links TRBV7-2 to TRBJ1-1; TRBD1 aligns across 7 bases. The CDR3 sequence is 15 residues long. Trimming at V came to 5 bases and at J to 2 bases, leaving 8 bases not matched to a gene. The germline gives CDR1 SGHTA, CDR2 FQGNSA. DNA of the CDR3: TGTGCCAGCAGCCAACTGGGACAGCTTAACACTGAAGCTTTCTTT. This codes for CASSQLGQLNTEAFF.

This clonotype was recorded many times. J is TRBJ2-5 and V is TRBV14; D not certain. Germline CDR1 and CDR2: SGHDN and FVKESK. This CDR3 spans 15 amino acids. V lost 0 bases, J lost 5 bases, and 13 bases lay in between. CDR3 region: CASSQDWGKLETQYF. The CDR3 DNA follows: TGTGCCAGCAGCCAAGATTGGGGTAAATTGGAGACCCAGTACTTC.

This chain joins TRBV7-2 and TRBJ2-5; 11 bases align to TRBD2. Germline values: CDR1 SGHTA, CDR2 FQGNSA. The CDR3 extends over 16 amino acids. J lost 11 bases, V lost 6 bases, and 17 bases had no gene match. The CDR3 region is CASRNSGRATYNEQYF. Written as DNA, the CDR3 is TGTGCCAGCAGGAATAGCGGGAGGGCCACGTACAATGAGCAGTACTTC.

This clonotype was detected ten times or more. The rearrangement uses TRBV18 and TRBJ2-3; D might be TRBD1 (6 bases). The length of the CDR3 is 13 residues. V lost 2 bases, J lost 4 bases, and 7 bases lay in between. The germline V gene has CDR1 KGHSH and CDR2 LQKENI. CDR3: CASSPNRADTQYF. CDR3 coding DNA: TGTGCCAGCTCACCAAACAGGGCAGATACGCAGTATTTT.

This clonotype was detected only a few times. CDR3 protein: CASRAGGEETQYF. CDR3 coding DNA: TGTGCCAGCAGAGCGGGAGGGGAAGAGACCCAGTACTTC. The V gene is TRBV12-3 or TRBV12-4, the J gene TRBJ2-5; 10 nucleotides match TRBD2. The CDR3 sequence is 13 residues long. The trim removed 6 bases at V and 3 bases at J, leaving 1 base unmatched.

This clonotype was recorded once. The rearrangement links TRBV6-1 to TRBJ2-4; no clear D. This CDR3 has 12 residues. The germline V gene encodes CDR1 MNHNS and CDR2 SASEGT. V lost 7 bases to trimming and J lost 4 bases, with 8 bases between them. CDR3 sequence: CASINGKNIQYF. CDR3 nucleotides: TGTGCCAGCATTAATGGGAAAAACATTCAGTACTTC.

This clonotype was seen more than once but under ten times. The CDR3 ends on some other residue instead of the conserved phenylalanine or tryptophan, so this is likely a read error. It is unclear where the CDR3 begins or ends on the DNA, so no DNA is shown, and the CDR3 is as TCRdb lists it. The V call is TRBV7-2, the J call TRBJ2-1; the D call TRBD1 from the table was never checked on the DNA. The CDR3 is made up of 19 amino acids, end residues included. Germline V gives CDR1 SGHTA, CDR2 FQGNSA. The CDR3 spells CASSQRTGHLTNYGYTFGS.

The chain combines TRBV7-2 with TRBJ2-5; 7 nucleotides align to TRBD2. Per germline, CDR1 SGHTA and CDR2 FQGNSA. CDR3 size: 15 residues. V was clipped by 1 base and J by 7 bases; unmatched bases: 9. Written as DNA, the CDR3 is TGTGCCAGCAGCTTAGGAGCGGGGATCGGTGGGACCCAGTACTTC. Translating it yields CASSLGAGIGGTQYF.

The chain employs TRBV7-2 and TRBJ2-3; the match to TRBD2 covers 11 bases. The J call may not be correct, given that the DNA end is closer to TRBJ2-7. CDR1 and CDR2 (germline): SGHTA, FQGNSA. The CDR3 is 15 residues long. CDR3 coding DNA: TGTGCCAGCAGCTTAGCTCTAGCGGGGGGTTACGAGCAGTACTTC. Translating gives CASSLALAGGYEQYF.

This clonotype appeared a few times. The chain is built from TRBV7-6 and TRBJ2-1; TRBD1 or TRBD2 may be the D gene (6 bases each). The CDR3 totals 15 residues. V lost 5 bases and J lost 4, with 15 bases in between. CDR1 is SGHVS, CDR2 FNYEAQ, per germline. The CDR3 coding sequence is TGTGCCAGCAGCGGACGGCAGGGGAGGTACAATGAGCAGTTCTTC. Translating it yields CASSGRQGRYNEQFF.

This clonotype appeared many times. J is TRBJ2-5 and V is TRBV6-1, with TRBD2 matching over 14 bases. Germline trimming cut 5 bases from V and 5 bases from J; bases unmatched to any gene: 7. This CDR3 comprises 16 residues. Germline-derived CDR1 and CDR2 are MNHNS and SASEGT. CDR3 protein: CASSRTTSGRGETQYF. CDR3 DNA sequence: TGTGCCAGCAGTCGGACGACTAGCGGGAGGGGGGAGACCCAGTACTTC.

Comment on this clonotype: In this CDR3 the conserved last residue, phenylalanine or tryptophan, is missing, so a read error is likely. The DNA is left out, because the CDR3 cannot be placed on it with certainty; the CDR3 is given as TCRdb lists it. The chain couples TRBV7-9 to TRBJ2-3; the table's D gene call, TRBD1, was not cross checked with the DNA. Termini included, the CDR3 measures 17 amino acids. In germline, CDR1 is SEHNR, CDR2 FQNEAQ (reference sequence). The CDR3 is CASSLGGGAPTSSTSAP.

The table lists this clonotype with a few counts. The V call is TRBV19, the J call TRBJ1-4; TRBD1 might be the D (6 bases). CDR1 and CDR2 (germline): LNHDA, SQIVND (reference sequence). The CDR3 has 13 amino acids. Deletions cut 7 bases from V and 4 bases from J, with 10 bases between. This CDR3 reads CASMGHYNEKLFF. The DNA of the CDR3 is TGTGCCAGTATGGGACATTATAATGAAAAACTGTTTTTT.

This clonotype was detected many times. This sequence joins TRBV28 and TRBJ2-7; a possible D gene is TRBD2 (7 bases). Germline CDR1 reads MDHEN; CDR2 reads SYDVKM. V was trimmed by 7 bases and J by 7 bases, leaving 14 bases between them. The CDR3 totals 12 residues. The CDR3: CASKGGRREQYF. Written as DNA, the CDR3 is TGTGCCAGCAAGGGGGGGCGGAGGGAGCAGTACTTC. The entire variable domain, with the rest obtained from reference TRBV28 and TRBJ2-7, is as follows: DVKVTQSSRYLVKRTGEKVFLECVQDMDHENMFWYRQDPGLGLRLIYFSYDVKMKEKGDIPEGYSVSREKKERFSLILESASTNQTSMYLCASKGGRREQYFGPGTRLTVT.

This rearrangement joins TRBV10-1 to TRBJ2-4, with a tentative D call TRBD2 (6 bases). Matching the DNA end better, TRBJ2-7 makes the J call doubtful. The CDR3 has 14 residues. Germline assignment: CDR1 WNHNN and CDR2 SYGVQD (reference sequence). CDR3 sequence: CATRNGGAFYEQYF. CDR3 bases: TGCGCCACCCGGAACGGAGGGGCCTTCTACGAGCAGTACTTC.

The chain has TRBV28 and TRBJ2-7; TRBD2 matches 8 bases. The CDR3 has 16 residues. Germline V gene data show CDR1 as MDHEN and CDR2 as SYDVKM. The trim removed 6 bases at V and 2 bases at J, leaving 12 bases unmatched. The DNA for the CDR3 is TGTGCCAGCAGCCCCCGTATAGCGGGATATCCCTACGAGCAGTACTTC. Translation: CASSPRIAGYPYEQYF. Full variable domain (outside the CDR3, taken from reference TRBV28 and TRBJ2-7): DVKVTQSSRYLVKRTGEKVFLECVQDMDHENMFWYRQDPGLGLRLIYFSYDVKMKEKGDIPEGYSVSREKKERFSLILESASTNQTSMYLCASSPRIAGYPYEQYFGPGTRLTVT.